The text below deals with one T cell receptor (beta chain). The antigen is undetermined. The data originate from a study of response to subunit inactivated influenza vaccine. Points from the study as a whole: A suggestion made by the authors is that each seasonal influenza vaccination recruits few new T cells.

The CDR3 totals 16 residues. Trimming cost V 5 bases and J 0 bases; bases outside gene matches: 10. The germline CDR1 and CDR2 sequences are DFQATT and SNEGSKA (reference sequence). Via MiXCR, TCRdb re-called the RT-PCR reads, giving one row per CDR3 protein. The sample records 400,000 to 650,000 distinct CDR3 sequences, under 8.5% being singletons. The sequencing used PBMCs from blood, collected roughly 24 months after vaccination. The chain recombines TRBV20-1 with TRBJ1-1, with 9 positions matching TRBD1. The TCR originated in a man between 50 and 69 years old who received an inactivated influenza vaccine. CDR3 sequence reads: CSAPGTGPAMNTEAFF. The CDR3, as DNA: TGCAGTGCTCCAGGGACAGGGCCGGCCATGAACACTGAAGCTTTCTTT.